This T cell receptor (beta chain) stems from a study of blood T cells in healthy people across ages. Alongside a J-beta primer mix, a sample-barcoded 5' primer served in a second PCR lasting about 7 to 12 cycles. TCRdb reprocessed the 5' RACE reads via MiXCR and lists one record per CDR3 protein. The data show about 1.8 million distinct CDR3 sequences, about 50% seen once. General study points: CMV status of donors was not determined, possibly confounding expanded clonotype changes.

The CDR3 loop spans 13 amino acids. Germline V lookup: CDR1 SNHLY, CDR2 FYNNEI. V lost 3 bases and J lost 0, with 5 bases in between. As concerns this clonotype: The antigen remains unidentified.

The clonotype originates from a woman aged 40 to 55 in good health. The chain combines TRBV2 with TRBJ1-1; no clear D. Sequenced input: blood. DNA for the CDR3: TGTGCCAGCAGTGATACAGTGAACACTGAAGCTTTCTTT. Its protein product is CASSDTVNTEAFF.